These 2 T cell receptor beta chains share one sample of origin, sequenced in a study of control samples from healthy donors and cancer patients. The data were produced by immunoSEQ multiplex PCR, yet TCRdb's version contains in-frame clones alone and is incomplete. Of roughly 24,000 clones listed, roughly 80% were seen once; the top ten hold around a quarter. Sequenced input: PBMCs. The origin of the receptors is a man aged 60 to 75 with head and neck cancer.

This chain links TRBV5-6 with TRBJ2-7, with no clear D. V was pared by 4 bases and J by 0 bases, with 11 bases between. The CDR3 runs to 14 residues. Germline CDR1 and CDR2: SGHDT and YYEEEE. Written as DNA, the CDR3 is TGTGCCAGCAGCCAGGTAGGACCCTCCTACGAGCAGTACTTC. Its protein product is CASSQVGPSYEQYF.

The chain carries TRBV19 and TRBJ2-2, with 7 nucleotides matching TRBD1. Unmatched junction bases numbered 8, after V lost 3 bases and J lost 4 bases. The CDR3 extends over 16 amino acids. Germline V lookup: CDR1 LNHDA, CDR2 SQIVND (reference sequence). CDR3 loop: CASSMIGTATTGELFF. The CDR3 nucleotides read TGTGCCAGTAGTATGATTGGGACAGCGACCACCGGGGAGCTGTTTTTT.